These 12 T cell receptor beta chains came from one sample sequenced in a study of T cell responses to AZD1222 COVID-19 vaccine. This table comes from immunoSEQ multiplex PCR, and its TCRdb copy is limited to in-frame clones, with some not included. Of about 150,000 clones listed, about 90% were seen once; the top ten hold around 5.4%. The sequencing here drew on peripheral blood, taken on day 0 of AZD1222 vaccination. The receptors were sampled from an adult in good health.

The chain uses TRBV5-4 and TRBJ2-7, with 7 bases aligning to TRBD2. In germline, CDR1 is SGHNT, CDR2 YYREEE (reference sequence). This CDR3 is built from 14 residues. Germline trimming cut 3 bases from V and 2 bases from J; bases unmatched to any gene: 5. CDR3 protein: CASSSGLQAYEQYF. CDR3 in DNA: TGTGCCAGCAGCTCGGGACTACAGGCCTACGAGCAGTACTTC.

CDR3 in DNA: TGTGCCAGCGGTCGACAGGGGTCCGACATTCAGTACTTC. Encoded protein: CASGRQGSDIQYF. The J gene is TRBJ2-4, the V gene TRBV5-6; TRBD1 matches at 8 bases. The V gene's germline CDR1 is SGHDT and CDR2 YYEEEE. Losses at the gene ends were 7 bases for V and 8 bases for J; bases not matched to a gene: 8. The CDR3 is 13 amino acids. The whole variable domain, remainder taken from reference TRBV5-6 and TRBJ2-4, is DAGVTQSPTHLIKTRGQQVTLRCSPKSGHDTVSWYQQALGQGPQFIFQYYEEEERQRGNFPDRFSGHQFPNYSSELNVNALLLGDSALYLCASGRQGSDIQYFGAGTRLSVL.

The CDR3 here is CASSMGRSGNSPLHF. In DNA form, the CDR3 reads TGTGCCAGCAGCATGGGACGTTCGGGGAATTCACCCCTCCACTTT. V is TRBV7-8 and J is TRBJ1-6; possible D gene TRBD1, 5 bases. CDR1 is SGHVS, CDR2 FQNEAQ, per germline. CDR3 length: 15 residues. V gave up 5 bases and J gave up 7 bases, with 15 bases separating them.

V and J are TRBV5-1 and TRBJ1-1, with a possible D match to TRBD1 (6 bases). The CDR3 is 14 residues long. The ends were cut back, 4 bases at V and 1 base at J, with 11 bases in the middle. Germline assignment: CDR1 SGHRS and CDR2 YFSETQ. This CDR3 reads CASSPDRPNTEAFF. The DNA of the CDR3 is TGCGCCAGCAGCCCCGACAGGCCGAACACTGAAGCTTTCTTT.

The chain uses TRBV4-1 and TRBJ2-5; 10 bases align to TRBD1. The CDR3 covers 17 residues. With V trimmed by 0 bases and J by 1 base, 5 bases remained unmatched. CDR1 is MGHRA, CDR2 YSYEKL, per germline. CDR3 in amino acids: CASSQDRGQGIQETQYF. CDR3 bases: TGCGCCAGCAGCCAAGATCGGGGACAGGGGATCCAAGAGACCCAGTACTTC.

As DNA, the CDR3 is TGTGCCATCGGGGACAGCTTGAACACTGAAGCTTTCTTT. Protein: CAIGDSLNTEAFF. The rearrangement joins TRBV19 to TRBJ1-1, with 7 bases that match TRBD1. V lost 10 bases and J lost 0; bases outside the gene matches: 5. The CDR3 is made up of 13 amino acids. From germline, CDR1 is LNHDA and CDR2 SQIVND (reference sequence).

This clone was observed a handful of times. CDR3 region: CASSSWAGQLNTEAFF. In DNA form, the CDR3 reads TGTGCCAGCAGCTCTTGGGCTGGGCAGTTGAACACTGAAGCTTTCTTT. The V and J genes are TRBV5-6 and TRBJ1-1; no definite D call. V dropped 3 bases and J dropped 0 bases, with 15 bases sitting between them. There are 16 residues in the CDR3. CDR1 is SGHDT and CDR2 is YYEEEE in the germline V gene. Using reference TRBV5-6 and TRBJ1-1 for the parts outside the CDR3, the full variable domain is DAGVTQSPTHLIKTRGQQVTLRCSPKSGHDTVSWYQQALGQGPQFIFQYYEEEERQRGNFPDRFSGHQFPNYSSELNVNALLLGDSALYLCASSSWAGQLNTEAFFGQGTRLTVV.

The CDR3 loop reads CASSETGMATGELFF. In DNA, the CDR3 is TGTGCCAGCAGCGAAACAGGGATGGCAACCGGGGAGCTGTTTTTT. V and J are TRBV7-2 and TRBJ2-2, with D perhaps matching TRBD1 (6 bases). From germline, CDR1 is SGHTA and CDR2 FQGNSA. V lost 5 bases to trimming and J lost 5 bases, with 15 bases between them. The CDR3 contains 15 residues.

The J gene is TRBJ1-1, the V gene TRBV3-1 (or the pseudogene TRBV3-2); 8 nucleotides agree with TRBD1. The CDR3 totals 14 residues. CDR1 is LGHDT and CDR2 is YNNKEL in the germline V gene (reference sequence). V shed 7 bases, J shed 2 bases, and the junction held 6 bases outside the gene matches. The CDR3 DNA reads as TGTGCCAGCAACGGGGGGACAGGCAACACTGAAGCTTTCTTT. As protein: CASNGGTGNTEAFF.

The J gene is TRBJ1-2, the V gene TRBV9, with 8 bases fitting TRBD1. The junction had 17 bases not matched to a gene; V was cut back by 0 bases and J by 4 bases. The CDR3 covers 19 residues. Germline V gives CDR1 SGDLS, CDR2 YYNGEE. This CDR3 is CASSVAAQGAPSLTYGYTF. CDR3 sequence (DNA): TGTGCCAGCAGCGTAGCTGCCCAGGGGGCTCCGTCTTTAACCTATGGCTACACCTTC.

This chain uses TRBV14 with TRBJ2-4; TRBD2 aligns across 11 bases. The germline V gene has CDR1 SGHDN and CDR2 FVKESK. The V segment lost 6 bases and the J segment 6 bases; nucleotides outside the gene matches: 13. This CDR3 is 17 amino acids long. CDR3 protein: CASSPSRLAGGPNIQYF. The CDR3 region has the DNA TGTGCCAGCAGTCCTAGTCGGCTAGCGGGAGGCCCAAACATTCAGTACTTC.

With regard to this clone: The sample contains more than one DNA sequence encoding this CDR3. V usage is TRBV7-9 and J usage is TRBJ1-6; the D gene is possibly TRBD1 (6 bases). Germline V CDR1 and CDR2: SEHNR, FQNEAQ (reference sequence). The CDR3 contains 14 residues. Trimming took off 5 bases at V and 6 bases at J, with 11 bases between the two ends. CDR3 nucleotides: TGTGCCAGCAGCCCTGGACAGTTTAATTCACCCCTCCACTTT. As protein: CASSPGQFNSPLHF.